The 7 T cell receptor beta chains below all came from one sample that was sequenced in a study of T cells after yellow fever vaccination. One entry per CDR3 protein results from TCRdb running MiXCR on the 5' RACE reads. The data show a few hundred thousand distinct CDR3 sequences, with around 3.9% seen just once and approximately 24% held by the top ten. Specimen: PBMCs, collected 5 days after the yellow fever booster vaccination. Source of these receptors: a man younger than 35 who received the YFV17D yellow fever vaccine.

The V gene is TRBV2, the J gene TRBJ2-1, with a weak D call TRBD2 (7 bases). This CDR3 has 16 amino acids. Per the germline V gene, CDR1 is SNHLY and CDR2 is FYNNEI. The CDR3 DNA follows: TGTGGCCTCGTCCGGGGGGCCGAAAGCTCCTACAATGAGCAGTTCTTC. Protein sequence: CGLVRGAESSYNEQFF.

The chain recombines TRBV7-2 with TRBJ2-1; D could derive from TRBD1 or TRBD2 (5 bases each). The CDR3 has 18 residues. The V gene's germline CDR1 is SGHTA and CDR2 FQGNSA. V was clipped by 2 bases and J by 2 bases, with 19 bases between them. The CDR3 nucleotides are TGTGCCAGCAGCTTATTTTCCCCAGCCCGGGGCACCTACAATGAGCAGTTCTTC. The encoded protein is CASSLFSPARGTYNEQFF.

CDR3 residues: CASRKGGSSYNEQFF. The DNA for the CDR3 is TGTGCCAGCAGAAAGGGGGGGAGCTCCTACAATGAGCAGTTCTTC. The chain recombines TRBV12-3 or TRBV12-4 with TRBJ2-1, with D possibly matching TRBD2 (7 bases). Trimming stripped 6 bases from V and 0 bases from J, with 12 bases between. The CDR3 runs 15 residues.

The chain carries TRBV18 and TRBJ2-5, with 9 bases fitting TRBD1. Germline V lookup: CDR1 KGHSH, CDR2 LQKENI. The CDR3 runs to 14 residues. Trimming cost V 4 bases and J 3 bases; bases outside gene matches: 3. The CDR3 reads CASSRDRAEETQYF. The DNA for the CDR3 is TGTGCCAGCTCACGGGACAGGGCGGAAGAGACCCAGTACTTC.

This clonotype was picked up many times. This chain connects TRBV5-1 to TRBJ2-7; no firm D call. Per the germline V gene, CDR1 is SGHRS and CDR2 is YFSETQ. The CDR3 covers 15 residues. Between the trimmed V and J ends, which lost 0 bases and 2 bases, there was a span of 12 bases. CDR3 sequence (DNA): TGCGCCAGCAGCTTGGCCTCTACAAACCCCTACGAGCAGTACTTC. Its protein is CASSLASTNPYEQYF.

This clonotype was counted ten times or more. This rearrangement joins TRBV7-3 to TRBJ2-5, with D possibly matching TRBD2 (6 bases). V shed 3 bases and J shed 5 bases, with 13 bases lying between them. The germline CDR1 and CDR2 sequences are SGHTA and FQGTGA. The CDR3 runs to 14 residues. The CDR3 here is CASSFGGTRETQYF. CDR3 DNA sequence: TGTGCCAGCAGCTTTGGCGGGACGCGGGAGACCCAGTACTTC.

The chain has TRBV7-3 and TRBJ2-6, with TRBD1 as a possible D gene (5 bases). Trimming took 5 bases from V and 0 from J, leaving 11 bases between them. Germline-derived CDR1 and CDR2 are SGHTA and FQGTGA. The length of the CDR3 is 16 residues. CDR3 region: CASSRDSNSGANVLTF. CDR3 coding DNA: TGTGCCAGCAGCCGAGACAGTAACTCTGGGGCCAACGTCCTGACTTTC. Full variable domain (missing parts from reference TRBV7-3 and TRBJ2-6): GAGVSQTPSNKVTEKGKYVELRCDPISGHTALYWYRQSLGQGPEFLIYFQGTGAADDSGLPNDRFFAVRPEGSVSTLKIQRTERGDSAVYLCASSRDSNSGANVLTFGAGSRLTVL.